The subject of this entry is one T cell receptor beta chain. The data stem from a study of blood T cell repertoires in COVID-19. Across the whole study: PBMCs, B-cell-depleted T cells, or T cells were the source of the cDNA or gDNA that made up the material.

Enrolled through a virtual design, the participants were between roughly 18 and 89 years of age and came from about two dozen US areas. Self-reported history from a screening survey and questionnaire set each donor's cohort. From germline, CDR1 is LNHDA and CDR2 SQIVND (reference sequence). This CDR3 contains 15 residues. V gave up 6 bases and J gave up 0 bases, with 9 bases separating them. In the authors' workflow: Reference gene primer amplification yielded estimated nucleated cell counts. The method was immunoSEQ multiplex PCR; TCRdb's version includes in-frame clones alone and lacks a portion of them. Clone size and the V and J calls come from that table; the DNA yielded D and trimming. The sample consists of about 200,000 clones, 75% to 90% of them appearing once.

This clonotype was obtained from a woman aged 25 to 39 who had been exposed to COVID-19. Material: PBMCs or T cells enriched from blood (not recorded which). The chain combines TRBV19 with TRBJ2-6; perhaps TRBD1 as D (6 bases). CDR3 sequence: CASRNRDSGANVLTF. CDR3 bases: TGTGCCAGTAGGAACAGGGACTCTGGGGCCAACGTCCTGACTTTC.